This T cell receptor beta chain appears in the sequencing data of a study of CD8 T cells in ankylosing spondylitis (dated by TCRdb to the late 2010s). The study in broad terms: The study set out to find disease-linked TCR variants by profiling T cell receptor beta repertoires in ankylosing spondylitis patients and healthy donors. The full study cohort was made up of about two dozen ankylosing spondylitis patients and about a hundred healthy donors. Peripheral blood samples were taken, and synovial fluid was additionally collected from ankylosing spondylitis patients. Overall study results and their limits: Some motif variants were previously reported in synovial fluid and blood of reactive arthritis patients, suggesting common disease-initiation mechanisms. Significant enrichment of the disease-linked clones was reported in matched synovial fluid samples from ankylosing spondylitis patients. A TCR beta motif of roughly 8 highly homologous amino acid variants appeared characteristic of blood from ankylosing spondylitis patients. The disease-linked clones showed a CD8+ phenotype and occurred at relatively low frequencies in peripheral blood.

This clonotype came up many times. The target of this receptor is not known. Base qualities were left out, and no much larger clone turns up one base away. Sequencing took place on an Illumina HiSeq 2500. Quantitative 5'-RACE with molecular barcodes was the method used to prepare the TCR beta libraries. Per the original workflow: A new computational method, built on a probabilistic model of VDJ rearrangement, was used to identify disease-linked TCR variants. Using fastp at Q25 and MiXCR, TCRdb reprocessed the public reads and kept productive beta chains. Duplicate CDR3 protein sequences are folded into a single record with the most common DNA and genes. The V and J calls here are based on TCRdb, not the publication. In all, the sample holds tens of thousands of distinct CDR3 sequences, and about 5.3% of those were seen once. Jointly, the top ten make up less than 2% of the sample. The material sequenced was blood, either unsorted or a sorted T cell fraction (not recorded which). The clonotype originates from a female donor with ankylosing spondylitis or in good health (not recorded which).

The nucleotides are TGTGCCAGCAGCGTAGCGTCGGGACAGGGGACTGAAGCTTTCTTT. The resulting protein is CASSVASGQGTEAFF. The V and J segments used are TRBV9 and TRBJ1-1, and 10 junction bases match TRBD1. V is pruned by 0 bases and J by 5 bases, leaving 4 bases of the junction without a gene match. Reading the germline V gene gives CDR1 SGDLS and CDR2 YYNGEE. Its CDR3 holds 15 amino acids, cysteine through phenylalanine. Just CDR3 DNA is preserved here, 45 bases in frame from base 1. Reference TRBV9 and TRBJ1-1 proteins supply the regions before and after the CDR3; the full variable domain is: DSGVTQTPKHLITATGQRVTLRCSPRSGDLSVYWYQQSLDQGLQFLIQYYNGEERAKGNILERFSAQQFPDLHSELNLSSLELGDSALYFCASSVASGQGTEAFFGQGTRLTVV.